What follows describes a single T cell receptor beta chain. Antigen unknown. The data derive from a study of shared clonotypes between healthy human individuals. Whole-study context: Ranging from 18 to 49 in age, donors were a couple of women and a few men. Study-wide results and caveats: Some naive CD4 clonotypes, about 5.5%, turned up in common across four donors.

V was shortened by 3 bases and J by 3 bases, with 11 bases between the two germline ends. Germline loops: CDR1 SGHTA, CDR2 FQGTGA. The CDR3 extends over 14 amino acids. Naive CD8 isolation took CD45RO-negative cells positively selected for CCR7 and excluded terminally differentiated effector memory CD45RA+ cells. Every immunoSEQ plate was one replicate of a subset's evenly spread DNA. Produced via immunoSEQ multiplex PCR; TCRdb's table is partial and in-frame only. This sample has about 2.1 million clones, with roughly 91% found just once. This sequence originates from a man between 18 and 29 years old in good health. Some clones in this sample may be carry-over from other donors' samples. Sequencing was performed on naive CD8+ T cells from PBMCs. The chain employs TRBV7-3 and TRBJ2-5; TRBD1 is a possible D gene (6 bases). CDR3: CASSFKQGEETQYF. The DNA for the CDR3 is TGTGCCAGCAGCTTTAAACAGGGAGAAGAGACCCAGTACTTC.